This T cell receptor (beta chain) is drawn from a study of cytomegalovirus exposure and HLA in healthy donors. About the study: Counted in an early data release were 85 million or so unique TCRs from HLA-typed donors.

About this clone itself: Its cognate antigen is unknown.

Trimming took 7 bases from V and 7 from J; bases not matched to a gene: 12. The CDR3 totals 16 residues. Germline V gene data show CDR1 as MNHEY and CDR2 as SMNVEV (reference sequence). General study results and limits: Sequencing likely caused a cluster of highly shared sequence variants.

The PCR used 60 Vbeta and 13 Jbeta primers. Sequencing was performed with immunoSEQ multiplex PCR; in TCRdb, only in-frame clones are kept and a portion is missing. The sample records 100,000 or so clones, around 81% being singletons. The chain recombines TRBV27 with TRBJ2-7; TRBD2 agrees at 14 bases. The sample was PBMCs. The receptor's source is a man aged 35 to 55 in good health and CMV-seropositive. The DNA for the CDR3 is TGTGCCAGCACCCCGGGACTAGCGGGAGAGGTCGGGGAGCAGTACTTC. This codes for CASTPGLAGEVGEQYF.